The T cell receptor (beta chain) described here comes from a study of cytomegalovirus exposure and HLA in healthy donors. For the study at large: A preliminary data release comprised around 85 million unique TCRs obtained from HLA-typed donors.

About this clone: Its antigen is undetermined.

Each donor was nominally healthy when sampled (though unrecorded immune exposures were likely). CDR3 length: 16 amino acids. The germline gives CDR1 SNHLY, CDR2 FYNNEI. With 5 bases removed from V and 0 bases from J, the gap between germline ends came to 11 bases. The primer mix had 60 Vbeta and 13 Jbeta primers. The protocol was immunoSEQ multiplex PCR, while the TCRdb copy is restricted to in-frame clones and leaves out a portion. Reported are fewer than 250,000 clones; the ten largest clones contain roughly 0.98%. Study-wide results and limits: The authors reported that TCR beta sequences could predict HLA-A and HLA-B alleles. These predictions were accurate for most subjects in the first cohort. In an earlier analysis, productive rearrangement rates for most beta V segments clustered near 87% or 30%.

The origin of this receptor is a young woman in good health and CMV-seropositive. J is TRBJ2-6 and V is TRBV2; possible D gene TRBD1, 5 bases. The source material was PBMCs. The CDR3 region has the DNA TGTGCCAGCAGTAGGACACAGAGCTCTGGGGCCAACGTCCTGACTTTC. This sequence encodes CASSRTQSSGANVLTF.